These 10 T cell receptor beta chains originate from one sample sequenced in a study of neurological immune-mediated disorders. TCRdb redid the calling of the 5' RACE reads with MiXCR, one entry per CDR3 protein. Among 78,000 or so distinct CDR3 sequences listed, about 5.2% were seen once. The specimen sequenced was PBMCs. The origin of the receptors is a woman in her thirties with multiple sclerosis.

This clonotype has a count of ten or more. In DNA form, the CDR3 reads TGTGCCAGCAGAGGGGGTCGGGTGGCCGGGGAGCTGTTTTTT. Encoded protein: CASRGGRVAGELFF. This chain links TRBV12-3 or TRBV12-4 with TRBJ2-2, with D perhaps matching TRBD1 (6 bases). The CDR3 loop spans 14 amino acids. The germline V and J ends were trimmed by 6 bases and 6 bases, with 14 bases remaining between them.

This clonotype was seen a handful of times. The CDR3 DNA is TGCGCCAGCAGCCGAGGGGACGGCCTATCTAACTATGGCTACACCTTC. Its protein is CASSRGDGLSNYGYTF. The chain has TRBV5-1 and TRBJ1-2; perhaps TRBD1 as D (5 bases). In germline, CDR1 is SGHRS, CDR2 YFSETQ. The CDR3 is 16 residues long. Between the trimmed V and J ends, which lost 4 bases and 0 bases, there was a span of 16 bases.

This clonotype was recorded at least ten times. This rearrangement joins TRBV5-1 to TRBJ1-1, with 8 positions matching TRBD1. V dropped 3 bases and J dropped 1; count of bases not matched to a gene: 2. The CDR3 extends over 14 amino acids. CDR1 and CDR2 from the germline V gene are SGHRS and YFSETQ. Written as DNA, the CDR3 is TGCGCCAGCAGCTCCGGGACAGGGAACACTGAAGCTTTCTTT. Encoded protein: CASSSGTGNTEAFF.

This clonotype has a count of ten or more. The chain couples TRBV3-1 to TRBJ2-5, with TRBD2 as a possible D gene (6 bases). The germline V gene encodes CDR1 LGHDT and CDR2 YNNKEL (reference sequence). Trimming took 4 bases from V and 2 from J, leaving 11 bases between them. CDR3 size: 14 residues. The CDR3 region is CASSRTRGQETQYF. As DNA, the CDR3 is TGTGCCAGCAGCCGAACGCGGGGACAAGAGACCCAGTACTTC.

This clonotype was counted a few times. The CDR3 bases are TGCGCCAGCAGCTTGAGACTAGCGCGGGAGTATTCCTACAATGAGCAGTTCTTC. Residues: CASSLRLAREYSYNEQFF. The J gene is TRBJ2-1, the V gene TRBV5-1; 8 nucleotides agree with TRBD2. Germline CDR1 reads SGHRS; CDR2 reads YFSETQ. Trimming took 1 base from V and 1 from J; bases not matched to a gene: 10. The CDR3 runs 18 residues.

The rearrangement links TRBV7-6 to TRBJ1-2, with 10 bases aligning to TRBD1. There are 15 residues in the CDR3. With V trimmed by 4 bases and J by 5 bases, 7 bases remained unmatched. Germline V gives CDR1 SGHVS, CDR2 FNYEAQ. The CDR3 bases are TGTGCCAGCAGCTCCTTGACAGGGGGCTTGTATGGCTACACCTTC. It is translated as CASSSLTGGLYGYTF.

This clonotype was seen repeatedly, ten times or more. The chain joins TRBV7-9 to TRBJ2-1, with D unclear. CDR1 is SEHNR and CDR2 is FQNEAQ in the germline V gene (reference sequence). The V end lost 0 bases, the J end lost 0 bases, and 9 bases lay between the germline ends. This CDR3 comprises 16 residues. The CDR3 DNA reads as TGTGCCAGCAGCTTAGCCCGTCAGAGCTCCTACAATGAGCAGTTCTTC. Its protein is CASSLARQSSYNEQFF. Full variable domain (remainder filled in from reference TRBV7-9 and TRBJ2-1): DTGVSQNPRHKITKRGQNVTFRCDPISEHNRLYWYRQTLGQGPEFLTYFQNEAQLEKSRLLSDRFSAERPKGSFSTLEIQRTEQGDSAMYLCASSLARQSSYNEQFFGPGTRLTVL.

This chain uses TRBV20-1 with TRBJ2-7, with 11 positions matching TRBD1. Trimming took 1 base from V and 2 from J; bases not matched to a gene: 4. The CDR3 spans 15 residues. Germline CDR1 reads DFQATT; CDR2 reads SNEGSKA (reference sequence). In nucleotides, the CDR3 is TGCAGTGCTAGAGCGGCGGGACAGGGGGCCTACGAGCAGTACTTC. This encodes CSARAAGQGAYEQYF.

This clonotype has more than one count but fewer than ten. The chain carries TRBV5-1 and TRBJ1-1, with D possibly matching TRBD1 (6 bases). This CDR3 has 14 amino acids. Germline V gene sequence: CDR1 SGHRS, CDR2 YFSETQ. V was shortened by 4 bases and J by 8 bases, with 18 bases between the two germline ends. This CDR3 reads CASSRGVTGTEAFF. CDR3 coding DNA: TGCGCCAGCAGCCGAGGTGTGACAGGAACCGAAGCTTTCTTT.

This chain connects TRBV30 to TRBJ1-1; no definite D call. V dropped 0 bases and J dropped 1 base, with 9 bases sitting between them. Germline CDR1 GTSNPN, CDR2 SVGIG (reference sequence). The CDR3 loop spans 14 amino acids. CDR3 DNA sequence: TGTGCCTGGAGTGTATATTCAGCGAACACTGAAGCTTTCTTT. It is translated as CAWSVYSANTEAFF. The full variable domain, with the rest looked up from reference TRBV30 and TRBJ1-1, is SQTIHQWPATLVQPVGSPLSLECTVEGTSNPNLYWYRQAAGRGLQLLFYSVGIGQISSEVPQNLSASRPQDRQFILSSKKLLLSDSGFYLCAWSVYSANTEAFFGQGTRLTVV.